These 20 T cell receptor beta chains originate from one sample sequenced in a study of PD-1 blockade in mismatch repair-deficient tumors. Assay: immunoSEQ multiplex PCR; the TCRdb copy retains only in-frame clones and omits some. The repertoire includes about 79,000 clones, 80% to 90% of them detected once, and over 4.5% sits in the top ten. Sequenced material: peripheral blood, taken 44 weeks after starting pembrolizumab. The receptors derive from an adult with mismatch repair-deficient cancer.

The chain is built from TRBV7-2 and TRBJ2-1; 11 bases align to TRBD2. This CDR3 spans 15 amino acids. Germline CDR1 is SGHTA and CDR2 is FQGNSA. J lost 4 bases, V lost 2 bases, and 1 base had no gene match. The CDR3 DNA is TGTGCCAGCAGCTTACTAGCGGGGGGTTACAATGAGCAGTTCTTC. Amino acids: CASSLLAGGYNEQFF. The complete variable domain, with remaining parts taken from reference TRBV7-2 and TRBJ2-1, reads GAGVSQSPSNKVTEKGKDVELRCDPISGHTALYWYRQSLGQGLEFLIYFQGNSAPDKSGLPSDRFSAERTGGSVSTLTIQRTQQEDSAVYLCASSLLAGGYNEQFFGPGTRLTVL.

V is TRBV7-2 and J is TRBJ2-2; TRBD1 aligns across 7 bases. Looked up from germline, CDR1 is SGHTA and CDR2 is FQGNSA. Losses at the gene ends were 4 bases for V and 6 bases for J; bases not matched to a gene: 8. The CDR3 spans 15 residues. The DNA for the CDR3 is TGTGCCAGCAGCTCAGACAGGGCTGGATCCGGGGAGCTGTTTTTT. Translating gives CASSSDRAGSGELFF.

V usage is TRBV30 and J usage is TRBJ1-1; D is unresolved. V lost 1 base and J 4 bases, leaving 10 bases between the germline ends. The CDR3 runs 13 residues. Germline values: CDR1 GTSNPN, CDR2 SVGIG (reference sequence). CDR3 nucleotide sequence: TGTGCCTGGAGTGCCCGACGACCCACTGAAGCTTTCTTT. It yields the protein CAWSARRPTEAFF.

The chain carries TRBV15 and TRBJ2-3; no clear D. Trimming took off 0 bases at V and 4 bases at J, with 5 bases between the two ends. This CDR3 comprises 13 residues. Germline V CDR1 and CDR2: LNHNV, YYDKDF (reference sequence). The DNA for the CDR3 is TGTGCCACCAGCAGAGATAAATCAGATACGCAGTATTTT. Translated: CATSRDKSDTQYF.

This chain uses TRBV12-5 with TRBJ2-3; 7 nucleotides agree with TRBD1. The CDR3 is made up of 15 amino acids. J was trimmed by 0 bases and V by 5 bases; bases with no gene match: 5. Germline V gene sequence: CDR1 LGHNT, CDR2 FRNRAP. This CDR3 reads CASGPDRASTDTQYF. The CDR3 nucleotides are TGTGCTAGTGGTCCTGACAGGGCAAGCACAGATACGCAGTATTTT.

The CDR3 DNA is TGTGCCAGCAGCCGGACTAGCAGAAATGAGCAGTTCTTC. Its protein is CASSRTSRNEQFF. This chain joins TRBV7-6 and TRBJ2-1; 8 bases agree with TRBD2. V lost 5 bases, J lost 7 bases, and 4 bases stayed unmatched. CDR3 size: 13 residues. Germline V gives CDR1 SGHVS, CDR2 FNYEAQ.

The chain couples TRBV9 to TRBJ2-2; 10 bases line up with TRBD2. Looked up from germline, CDR1 is SGDLS and CDR2 is YYNGEE. The CDR3 length is 17 residues. V shed 0 bases, J shed 3 bases, and the junction held 5 bases outside the gene matches. In DNA form, the CDR3 reads TGTGCCAGCAGCGTAGAGGCTAGCGGGAGTCACACCGGGGAGCTGTTTTTT. This gives the protein CASSVEASGSHTGELFF. Full variable domain (missing parts from reference TRBV9 and TRBJ2-2): DSGVTQTPKHLITATGQRVTLRCSPRSGDLSVYWYQQSLDQGLQFLIQYYNGEERAKGNILERFSAQQFPDLHSELNLSSLELGDSALYFCASSVEASGSHTGELFFGEGSRLTVL.

The CDR3 DNA reads as TGTGCCAGCAGCCAGACAGGGACCAAAGGCTACACCTTC. Its protein product is CASSQTGTKGYTF. The rearrangement links TRBV7-9 to TRBJ1-2; 7 bases line up with TRBD1. Per germline, CDR1 SEHNR and CDR2 FQNEAQ (reference sequence). Trimming removed 5 bases from V and 8 bases from J; junction bases left unmatched: 8. This CDR3 is 13 amino acids long.

The chain joins TRBV5-4 to TRBJ2-1, with D tentatively TRBD1 (6 bases). Germline CDR1 and CDR2: SGHNT and YYREEE (reference sequence). The length of the CDR3 is 16 residues. The V end lost 4 bases, the J end lost 0 bases, and 14 bases lay between the germline ends. In nucleotides, the CDR3 is TGTGCCAGCAGCCCGCGACAGGCCCGCTCCTACAATGAGCAGTTCTTC. Its translation: CASSPRQARSYNEQFF.

The chain recombines TRBV11-3 with TRBJ1-1; 7 bases are shared with TRBD1. This CDR3 comprises 14 residues. With 5 bases clipped from V and 1 base from J, the junction kept 4 bases outside the gene matches. CDR1 and CDR2 (germline): SGHNT, YENEEA. The CDR3 DNA follows: TGTGCCAGCAGCCCAGGGGGGGGGAACACTGAAGCTTTCTTT. Its protein is CASSPGGGNTEAFF.

The chain links TRBV7-8 to TRBJ1-1; D is unclear. V lost 1 base and J 1 base, leaving 7 bases between the germline ends. This CDR3 has 14 residues. CDR1 and CDR2 (germline): SGHVS, FQNEAQ. The chain's CDR3 is CASSLVTENTEAFF. CDR3 bases: TGTGCCAGCAGCTTAGTAACTGAGAACACTGAAGCTTTCTTT.

The chain carries TRBV11-2 and TRBJ2-5; 7 bases are shared with TRBD2. In germline, CDR1 is SGHAT, CDR2 FQNNGV. This CDR3 contains 15 residues. The ends lost 8 bases at V and 0 bases at J; junction bases unmatched: 9. CDR3 sequence reads: CASQRASGNQETQYF. Here the CDR3 DNA reads TGTGCCAGCCAACGGGCTAGCGGAAACCAAGAGACCCAGTACTTC. Full variable domain (missing parts from reference TRBV11-2 and TRBJ2-5): EAGVAQSPRYKIIEKRQSVAFWCNPISGHATLYWYQQILGQGPKLLIQFQNNGVVDDSQLPKDRFSAERLKGVDSTLKIQPAKLEDSAVYLCASQRASGNQETQYFGPGTRLLVL.

This chain joins TRBV7-8 and TRBJ2-7; maybe TRBD1 (5 bases). The CDR3 spans 16 residues. Germline V lookup: CDR1 SGHVS, CDR2 FQNEAQ. V lost 5 bases and J lost 2, with 19 bases in between. The CDR3 DNA reads TGTGCCAGCAGCCGAAAGGACATCCTCTCCGCCTACGAGCAGTACTTC. Amino acids: CASSRKDILSAYEQYF.

This clone was counted a single time. The V gene is TRBV6-5, the J gene TRBJ2-7; the D is unclear. Per germline, CDR1 MNHEY and CDR2 SVGAGI. The CDR3 length is 12 residues. V was pared by 2 bases and J by 4 bases, with 6 bases between. The chain's CDR3 is CASSYESYEQYF. CDR3 nucleotide sequence: TGTGCCAGCAGTTACGAGAGTTACGAGCAGTACTTC.

This sequence joins TRBV5-1 and TRBJ1-1, with 7 bases aligning to TRBD1. The germline V gene encodes CDR1 SGHRS and CDR2 YFSETQ. Trimming removed 3 bases from V and 1 base from J; junction bases left unmatched: 6. The CDR3 covers 15 residues. The CDR3 bases are TGCGCCAGCAGCTATCCCGGGACAGAGAACACTGAAGCTTTCTTT. Protein product: CASSYPGTENTEAFF.

The chain recombines TRBV7-9 with TRBJ1-2, with D possibly being TRBD1 (5 bases). The CDR3 is 14 amino acids. Trimming pared 4 bases from V and 6 bases from J, leaving 15 bases between. Per the germline V gene, CDR1 is SEHNR and CDR2 is FQNEAQ (reference sequence). The CDR3 is CASSSRWGLHGYTF. The CDR3 bases are TGTGCCAGCAGCTCCCGTTGGGGGTTGCATGGCTACACCTTC.

This clone was counted a few times. The rearrangement uses TRBV19 and TRBJ1-5, with 7 nucleotides matching TRBD1. J was trimmed by 9 bases and V by 4 bases; bases with no gene match: 9. The germline gives CDR1 LNHDA, CDR2 SQIVND (reference sequence). The length of the CDR3 is 14 residues. Written as DNA, the CDR3 is TGTGCCAGTAGTACCGAACAGGGGACGGTGCCCCAGCATTTT. Its translation: CASSTEQGTVPQHF.

J is TRBJ2-7 and V is TRBV11-2; the match to TRBD2 covers 9 bases. The CDR3 loop spans 15 amino acids. Germline CDR1 SGHAT, CDR2 FQNNGV. J gave up 5 bases and V 3 bases, and 8 bases lay outside the gene matches. The CDR3 nucleotides are TGTGCCAGCAGCTTGCGTCTAGCGGGATTGGACGAGCAGTACTTC. This sequence encodes CASSLRLAGLDEQYF.

The rearrangement uses TRBV5-8 and TRBJ1-1; D is uncertain. Trimming removed 6 bases at V and 3 bases at J, with 15 bases between. Per the germline V gene, CDR1 is SGHTS and CDR2 is YDEGEE. The CDR3 runs 14 residues. CDR3 in amino acids: CASNLVLGDTEAFF. The DNA of the CDR3 is TGTGCCAGCAACCTCGTCTTAGGTGACACTGAAGCTTTCTTT.

This clone came up a few times. The chain carries TRBV2 and TRBJ1-2; 9 nucleotides align to TRBD1. The germline gives CDR1 SNHLY, CDR2 FYNNEI. The CDR3 totals 16 residues. V was pared by 5 bases and J by 4 bases, with 11 bases of the junction left unmatched. CDR3: CASSLGTGNGAYGYTF. CDR3 DNA: TGTGCCAGCAGTCTAGGGACAGGGAATGGAGCCTATGGCTACACCTTC.